The T cell receptor beta chain under discussion was sequenced for a study of blood T cell repertoires in COVID-19. At the level of the study: The origin of the acute and convalescent COVID-19 samples was the United States, Italy and Spain.

V was clipped by 6 bases and J by 0 bases; unmatched bases: 3. This CDR3 is built from 15 residues. Germline CDR1 and CDR2: SNHLY and FYNNEI. Residents of 24 US areas, aged about 18 to 95 years, made up the participants. Sequencing used immunoSEQ multiplex PCR; TCRdb keeps in-frame clones, though not all of them. Here the sample spans 200,000 to 250,000 clones, approximately 84% being singletons. This TCR came from a man aged 40-55 years who had recovered from COVID-19. The source material was PBMCs or T cells enriched from blood (not recorded which). The chain is built from TRBV2 and TRBJ1-4, with TRBD1 matching over 8 bases. This CDR3 reads CASRLQGATNEKLFF. The CDR3 bases are TGTGCCAGCAGATTACAGGGGGCAACTAATGAAAAACTGTTTTTT.